The 8 T cell receptor beta chains reported below all come from one sample, sequenced in a study of T cell responses to AZD1222 COVID-19 vaccine. Data came from immunoSEQ multiplex PCR; TCRdb stores just in-frame clones and leaves some out. This table has some 150,000 clones, under 95% appearing once. The material was peripheral blood, obtained on day 0 of AZD1222 vaccination. These receptors all stem from an adult in good health.

The rearrangement uses TRBV6-5 and TRBJ1-2; 8 nucleotides align to TRBD1. Germline-derived CDR1 and CDR2 are MNHEY and SVGAGI. The CDR3 runs 13 residues. The V and J ends lost 6 bases and 2 bases, in that order; junction bases with no gene match: 2. The CDR3 loop is CASSRTGNYGYTF. CDR3 coding DNA: TGTGCCAGCAGCCGGACAGGGAACTATGGCTACACCTTC.

The rearrangement uses TRBV4-1 and TRBJ1-1; a possible D gene is TRBD1 (6 bases). This CDR3 contains 14 residues. Trimming stripped 11 bases from V and 2 bases from J, with 18 bases between. Germline CDR1 reads MGHRA; CDR2 reads YSYEKL. The CDR3 loop is CAGGRPGRNTEAFF. The CDR3 coding sequence is TGCGCCGGGGGCCGGCCGGGGCGAAACACTGAAGCTTTCTTT.

J is TRBJ2-3 and V is TRBV6-1, with 7 bases fitting TRBD2. The CDR3 spans 16 residues. Per germline, CDR1 MNHNS and CDR2 SASEGT. V lost 0 bases, J lost 7 bases, and 10 bases stayed unmatched. The CDR3 nucleotides are TGTGCCAGCAGTGAAGCGCCTAGCGGAGAGAGGAATACGCAGTATTTT. It translates to CASSEAPSGERNTQYF.

The J gene is TRBJ2-2, the V gene TRBV7-9; 15 bases are a match to TRBD2. CDR1 and CDR2 from the germline V gene are SEHNR and FQNEAQ (reference sequence). Unmatched junction bases numbered 8, after V lost 4 bases and J lost 5 bases. There are 18 residues in the CDR3. CDR3 amino acids: CASSSGLAGGSRTGELFF. CDR3 sequence (DNA): TGTGCCAGCAGCTCGGGACTAGCGGGAGGATCGCGAACCGGGGAGCTGTTTTTT.

This clone was detected a few times. The chain recombines TRBV5-1 with TRBJ2-5; D may correspond to TRBD1 or TRBD2 (5 bases each). V shed 7 bases and J shed 5 bases, with 18 bases lying between them. The CDR3 runs to 14 residues. Germline V gives CDR1 SGHRS, CDR2 YFSETQ. The CDR3 DNA reads as TGCGCCAGCGGTCCCGGGACGCTTAGGGAGACCCAGTACTTC. Protein: CASGPGTLRETQYF.

The rearrangement links TRBV11-2 to TRBJ1-2; D might be TRBD1 (6 bases). With 6 bases removed from V and 9 bases from J, the gap between germline ends came to 17 bases. The germline CDR1 and CDR2 sequences are SGHAT and FQNNGV. The CDR3 consists of 13 residues. In DNA, the CDR3 is TGTGCCAGCAGTTTGACAGGTCGAGATAGCTACACCTTC. Encoded protein: CASSLTGRDSYTF.

The rearrangement uses TRBV19 and TRBJ2-5; D is possibly TRBD1 (6 bases). The germline gives CDR1 LNHDA, CDR2 SQIVND (reference sequence). V lost 4 bases, J lost 3 bases, and 12 bases lay in between. The CDR3 length is 14 residues. The CDR3 loop is CASSKSQGEETQYF. The CDR3 bases are TGTGCCAGTAGTAAATCACAGGGAGAAGAGACCCAGTACTTC.

The chain employs TRBV6-4 and TRBJ2-3; 9 bases align to TRBD2. V shed 6 bases, J shed 2 bases, and the junction held 6 bases outside the gene matches. Germline CDR1 reads MRHNA; CDR2 reads SNTAGT. The CDR3 runs 15 residues. The CDR3: CASRYSGGFTDTQYF. The CDR3 nucleotides read TGTGCCAGCAGATATAGCGGGGGTTTCACAGATACGCAGTATTTT.